Following are 29 T cell receptor beta chains from one sample sequenced in a study of radiotherapy plus CTLA-4 blockade in lung cancer. Some clones are missing from TCRdb's copy, which holds only in-frame ones; the method was immunoSEQ multiplex PCR. The sample records more than 75,000 clones, roughly 70% being singletons. This sample comprised peripheral blood, obtained from a patient treated with radiotherapy plus ipilimumab. Receptors originate from a human donor with non-small cell lung cancer that progressed on radiotherapy plus ipilimumab.

This clone was seen more than once but under ten times. The J gene is TRBJ2-2, the V gene TRBV13; D may be TRBD2 (6 bases). Looked up from germline, CDR1 is PRHDT and CDR2 is FYEKMQ (reference sequence). There are 16 residues in the CDR3. Trimming shortened V by 5 bases and J by 4 bases, and 17 bases separated the two germline ends. The CDR3 spells CASSPPASGVTGELFF. The CDR3 nucleotides are TGTGCCAGCAGCCCACCGGCCTCGGGGGTCACCGGGGAGCTGTTTTTT.

The genes are TRBV28 and TRBJ2-3; TRBD2 aligns across 8 bases. V was pared by 3 bases and J by 3 bases, with 8 bases of the junction left unmatched. Germline-derived CDR1 and CDR2 are MDHEN and SYDVKM. The CDR3 has 16 amino acids. The CDR3 nucleotides are TGTGCCAGCAGTTTGGGCGGGGGGCTAGTAACAGATACGCAGTATTTT. It codes for CASSLGGGLVTDTQYF. The entire variable domain, with the rest obtained from reference TRBV28 and TRBJ2-3, is as follows: DVKVTQSSRYLVKRTGEKVFLECVQDMDHENMFWYRQDPGLGLRLIYFSYDVKMKEKGDIPEGYSVSREKKERFSLILESASTNQTSMYLCASSLGGGLVTDTQYFGPGTRLTVL.

This clone has a handful of counts. V usage is TRBV6-6 and J usage is TRBJ1-2; D gene ambiguous. This CDR3 region has 12 residues. The ends were cut back, 7 bases at V and 0 bases at J, with 6 bases in the middle. Germline V gives CDR1 MNHNY, CDR2 SVGAGI (reference sequence). DNA for the CDR3: TGTGCCAGCAAGACAACTAACTATGGCTACACCTTC. Translating it yields CASKTTNYGYTF.

This clone is labeled medium-sized (0.01 to 0.1%). J is TRBJ1-4 and V is TRBV2; D is ambiguous. This CDR3 has 14 residues. Per the germline V gene, CDR1 is SNHLY and CDR2 is FYNNEI. V was clipped by 4 bases and J by 8 bases, with 14 bases between them. The CDR3: CASSVGNGGEKLFF. The DNA of the CDR3 is TGTGCCAGCAGTGTTGGGAATGGAGGAGAAAAACTGTTTTTT.

The CDR3 loop reads CASSYSRLAEGYEQFF. CDR3 DNA sequence: TGTGCCAGCAGTTACTCGAGACTAGCGGAGGGCTATGAGCAGTTCTTC. The chain is built from TRBV6-6 and TRBJ2-1, with 9 bases fitting TRBD2. V trimming: 0 bases; J trimming: 8 bases; junction bases outside the gene matches: 8. CDR1 is MNHNY, CDR2 SVGAGI, per germline (reference sequence). This CDR3 spans 16 amino acids.

The chain uses TRBV6-1 and TRBJ1-1; no definite D call. The V gene's germline CDR1 is MNHNS and CDR2 SASEGT. Trimming shortened V by 7 bases and J by 1 base, and 10 bases separated the two germline ends. CDR3 length equals 13 residues. CDR3 loop: CASTSGWNTEAFF. In nucleotides, the CDR3 is TGTGCCAGCACGTCGGGCTGGAACACTGAAGCTTTCTTT.

The V gene is TRBV4-1, the J gene TRBJ1-5, with D unresolved. The CDR3 is 13 amino acids. Trimming removed 0 bases from V and 5 bases from J, with 5 bases in between. The germline V gene encodes CDR1 MGHRA and CDR2 YSYEKL. CDR3 sequence (DNA): TGCGCCAGCAGCCAAGATGCCCATCAGCCCCAGCATTTT. Translation: CASSQDAHQPQHF.

The chain employs TRBV6-5 and TRBJ2-7, with 8 bases identical to TRBD2. The CDR3 totals 15 residues. Germline V gene sequence: CDR1 MNHEY, CDR2 SVGAGI. V shed 4 bases, J shed 5 bases, and the junction held 10 bases outside the gene matches. CDR3 in DNA: TGTGCCAGCAGTTTAGTGGCGGGAGGAGGCCACGAGCAGTACTTC. It yields the protein CASSLVAGGGHEQYF.

The chain couples TRBV9 to TRBJ2-7; D possibly uses TRBD1 or TRBD2 (5 bases each). Germline loops: CDR1 SGDLS, CDR2 YYNGEE. V was cut by 3 bases and J by 3 bases, with 16 bases left in between. The CDR3 totals 15 residues. As DNA, the CDR3 is TGTGCCAGCAGCGCGTACGGGGCTCGGAGCTACGAGCAGTACTTC. It yields the protein CASSAYGARSYEQYF.

The V gene is TRBV4-2, the J gene TRBJ1-5, with TRBD1 matching 8 bases. From germline, CDR1 is LGHNA and CDR2 YNFKEQ. V lost 0 bases and J lost 9; bases outside the gene matches: 7. The CDR3 loop spans 15 amino acids. The CDR3 nucleotides are TGTGCCAGCAGCCAAGAACGGACAGGGACGCTGCCCCAGCATTTT. Protein product: CASSQERTGTLPQHF.

The chain recombines TRBV5-1 with TRBJ2-3, with TRBD1 identical over 9 bases. This CDR3 region has 15 residues. Germline lookup yields CDR1 SGHRS and CDR2 YFSETQ. V was clipped by 4 bases and J by 6 bases; unmatched bases: 9. This chain's CDR3 is CASSPRDRVFDTQYF. The CDR3 DNA reads TGCGCCAGCAGCCCCCGGGACAGGGTATTTGATACGCAGTATTTT.

This sequence joins TRBV7-3 and TRBJ2-1, with 8 nucleotides matching TRBD1. The CDR3 is 14 amino acids. The J segment lost 7 bases and the V segment lost 5 bases, leaving 7 bases of the junction unmatched. Germline V CDR1 and CDR2: SGHTA, FQGTGA. The CDR3 DNA is TGTGCCAGCAGCCCCCCGGGACAGGAAAATGAGCAGTTCTTC. It codes for CASSPPGQENEQFF.

V gene TRBV18 combines with J gene TRBJ2-2; D not certain. CDR1 is KGHSH, CDR2 LQKENI, per germline. The CDR3 spans 14 residues. With 3 bases removed from V and 1 base from J, the gap between germline ends came to 6 bases. CDR3 protein: CASSPDLNTGELFF. The CDR3 DNA reads as TGTGCCAGCTCACCCGACTTGAACACCGGGGAGCTGTTTTTT.

The chain has TRBV4-2 and TRBJ1-2; no definite D call. Germline V CDR1 and CDR2: LGHNA, YNFKEQ. The germline V and J ends were trimmed by 0 bases and 2 bases, with 13 bases remaining between them. The CDR3 loop spans 16 amino acids. The CDR3 spells CASSQDPQEQNYGYTF. Here the CDR3 DNA reads TGTGCCAGCAGCCAAGATCCCCAGGAACAGAACTATGGCTACACCTTC.

Notes on this clone: An end of the junction does not agree with germline; a read error may underlie this. This sample also contains other DNA sequences that code for the same CDR3. The rearrangement joins TRBV9 to TRBJ1-1, with 8 positions matching TRBD1. This CDR3 contains 15 residues. Germline-derived CDR1 and CDR2 are SGDLS and YYNGEE. CDR3 in DNA: TGTGCCAGCAGCGTAGTAACAGGGGGACCCACTGAAGCCTTCTTT. This translates into CASSVVTGGPTEAFF.

This rearrangement joins TRBV7-9 to TRBJ1-1; 9 bases align to TRBD1. Trimming cost V 5 bases and J 3 bases; bases outside gene matches: 4. CDR1 is SEHNR, CDR2 FQNEAQ, per germline (reference sequence). The CDR3 is 14 amino acids. CDR3 sequence: CASSAGTGHTEAFF. In DNA form, the CDR3 reads TGTGCCAGCAGCGCAGGGACAGGGCACACTGAAGCTTTCTTT.

The genes are TRBV2 and TRBJ1-1; 11 bases align to TRBD1. This CDR3 is 17 amino acids long. Germline CDR1 and CDR2: SNHLY and FYNNEI. V was clipped by 2 bases and J by 5 bases; unmatched bases: 10. CDR3 coding DNA: TGTGCCAGCAGTGAATCTGGACAGGGGGCCCTCGAGACTGAAGCTTTCTTT. This encodes CASSESGQGALETEAFF.

The chain combines TRBV28 with TRBJ1-1; tentatively, D is TRBD1 (6 bases). CDR3 length: 14 amino acids. Trimming removed 2 bases at V and 3 bases at J, with 10 bases between. CDR1 is MDHEN and CDR2 is SYDVKM in the germline V gene. The DNA of the CDR3 is TGTGCCAGCAGTTTAGTAGCAGGGGACACTGAAGCTTTCTTT. Amino acid sequence: CASSLVAGDTEAFF. Based on the CDR3 plus reference TRBV28 and TRBJ1-1, the full variable domain is DVKVTQSSRYLVKRTGEKVFLECVQDMDHENMFWYRQDPGLGLRLIYFSYDVKMKEKGDIPEGYSVSREKKERFSLILESASTNQTSMYLCASSLVAGDTEAFFGQGTRLTVV.

This chain connects TRBV5-1 to TRBJ1-4; the match to TRBD1 covers 10 bases. V lost 1 base to trimming and J lost 5 bases; unmatched junction nucleotides: 2. The CDR3 spans 15 residues. CDR1 is SGHRS and CDR2 is YFSETQ in the germline V gene. CDR3 amino acids: CASSLRDRGNEKLFF. CDR3 bases: TGCGCCAGCAGCTTGAGGGACAGGGGAAATGAAAAACTGTTTTTT.

The chain uses TRBV28 and TRBJ1-1; D is uncertain. Per the germline V gene, CDR1 is MDHEN and CDR2 is SYDVKM. The CDR3 runs 15 residues. The V end lost 7 bases, the J end lost 0 bases, and 15 bases lay between the germline ends. CDR3 loop: CASNYPSLMNTEAFF. CDR3 DNA: TGTGCCAGCAATTATCCCAGCCTCATGAACACTGAAGCTTTCTTT.

This chain uses TRBV19 with TRBJ1-5; possible D gene TRBD1, 5 bases. The CDR3 has 16 residues. The germline V gene has CDR1 LNHDA and CDR2 SQIVND (reference sequence). The V end was cut by 6 bases, the J end by 2 bases, with 17 bases between. The DNA of the CDR3 is TGTGCCAGTAGAGTTGAGGGGATCTCGGGCAATCAGCCCCAGCATTTT. Amino acid sequence: CASRVEGISGNQPQHF.

The chain employs TRBV5-1 and TRBJ1-1, with 7 nucleotides matching TRBD1. J was trimmed by 4 bases and V by 2 bases; bases with no gene match: 5. Germline V gene lookup returns CDR1 SGHRS and CDR2 YFSETQ. CDR3 length: 14 residues. The CDR3 reads CASSLQGWSTEAFF. CDR3 DNA sequence: TGCGCCAGCAGCTTACAGGGGTGGAGCACTGAAGCTTTCTTT.

This chain joins TRBV4-1 and TRBJ1-3; D remains unclear. Germline CDR1 MGHRA, CDR2 YSYEKL. The CDR3 extends over 14 amino acids. The V end was cut by 5 bases, the J end by 6 bases, with 14 bases between. The CDR3 DNA follows: TGCGCCAGCAGCAAAGGAGACCGGCTAAACACCATATATTTT. It codes for CASSKGDRLNTIYF.

The genes are TRBV2 and TRBJ1-1; no clear D gene. V lost 7 bases and J lost 6, with 9 bases in between. The CDR3 length is 11 residues. Germline lookup yields CDR1 SNHLY and CDR2 FYNNEI. The CDR3 DNA reads as TGTGCCAGCATTGAGGGAGCTGAAGCTTTCTTT. Its translation: CASIEGAEAFF.

The genes are TRBV7-8 and TRBJ2-7; D possibly corresponds to TRBD1 (6 bases). V was cut by 4 bases and J by 3 bases, with 19 bases left in between. Germline V gives CDR1 SGHVS, CDR2 FQNEAQ. This CDR3 region has 16 residues. Written as DNA, the CDR3 is TGTGCCAGCAGCTCCGAAAAAGGGGGAATTAACTACGAGCAGTACTTC. As protein: CASSSEKGGINYEQYF.

The chain employs TRBV4-2 and TRBJ2-2; D might be TRBD2 (5 bases). CDR1 is LGHNA, CDR2 YNFKEQ, per germline. This CDR3 comprises 16 residues. Deletions cut 5 bases from V and 0 bases from J, with 13 bases between. DNA for the CDR3: TGTGCCAGCAGCTACGGGGTCCTATCGAACACCGGGGAGCTGTTTTTT. It specifies CASSYGVLSNTGELFF.

The chain has TRBV27 and TRBJ2-6; D uncertain. V was trimmed by 3 bases and J by 1 base, leaving 7 bases between them. CDR1 is MNHEY, CDR2 SMNVEV, per germline (reference sequence). This CDR3 comprises 15 residues. The CDR3 is CASSFAVSGANVLTF. The CDR3 DNA reads TGTGCCAGCAGTTTCGCGGTTTCTGGGGCCAACGTCCTGACTTTC.

V and J are TRBV5-6 and TRBJ1-2; D not certain. The CDR3 runs to 15 residues. Trimming took 4 bases from V and 0 from J, leaving 13 bases between them. Looked up from germline, CDR1 is SGHDT and CDR2 is YYEEEE. CDR3 sequence (DNA): TGTGCCAGCAGCCCGGGAGCAGGAGCTAACTATGGCTACACCTTC. Residues: CASSPGAGANYGYTF. The whole variable domain, filled in from reference TRBV5-6 and TRBJ1-2, reads DAGVTQSPTHLIKTRGQQVTLRCSPKSGHDTVSWYQQALGQGPQFIFQYYEEEERQRGNFPDRFSGHQFPNYSSELNVNALLLGDSALYLCASSPGAGANYGYTFGSGTRLTVV.

The CDR3 DNA reads TGTGCCAGCAGCTTAGGGGAGGGGGGGTGGCAGCCCCAGCATTTT. This codes for CASSLGEGGWQPQHF. This chain links TRBV7-8 with TRBJ1-5; possibly TRBD1 for D (6 bases). Between the trimmed V and J ends, which lost 1 base and 7 bases, there was a span of 14 bases. CDR1 and CDR2 (germline): SGHVS, FQNEAQ. The CDR3 covers 15 residues.